The 31 T cell receptor beta chains below were found in one sample sequenced in a study of control samples from healthy donors and cancer patients. Sequencing used immunoSEQ multiplex PCR; TCRdb keeps in-frame clones, though not all of them. The table has hundreds of thousands of clones, around 80% seen once. Sequenced sample: PBMCs. The receptor source for this set is an older woman with lung cancer.

The chain employs TRBV18 and TRBJ2-1; perhaps D is TRBD1 or TRBD2 (5 bases each). The ends were cut back, 0 bases at V and 9 bases at J, with 15 bases in the middle. The CDR3 length is 15 residues. Germline lookup yields CDR1 KGHSH and CDR2 LQKENI. The chain's CDR3 is CASSPPSQGVGEQFF. CDR3 in DNA: TGTGCCAGCTCACCACCGTCCCAGGGAGTGGGTGAGCAGTTCTTC.

The chain uses TRBV6-6 and TRBJ1-1, with TRBD1 as a possible D gene (6 bases). V was pared by 5 bases and J by 5 bases, with 9 bases between. The CDR3 is 12 residues long. The germline V gene has CDR1 MNHNY and CDR2 SVGAGI (reference sequence). The CDR3 spells CASSAGTTEAFF. The DNA of the CDR3 is TGTGCCAGCAGTGCCGGGACAACTGAAGCTTTCTTT.

V is TRBV7-3 and J is TRBJ2-3; 7 bases agree with TRBD2. The CDR3 totals 14 residues. In germline, CDR1 is SGHTA, CDR2 FQGTGA. J gave up 2 bases and V 4 bases, and 3 bases lay outside the gene matches. The CDR3 DNA reads TGTGCCAGCAGCTCTAGCGGTTTCACAGATACGCAGTATTTT. Translation gives CASSSSGFTDTQYF.

This rearrangement joins TRBV6-5 to TRBJ2-7; unclear D gene. CDR1 is MNHEY and CDR2 is SVGAGI in the germline V gene. The V end was cut by 5 bases, the J end by 1 base, with 9 bases between. This CDR3 spans 13 amino acids. CDR3 residues: CASSRRDSYEQYF. In DNA form, the CDR3 reads TGTGCCAGCAGTCGTCGTGATTCCTACGAGCAGTACTTC.

A word on this clone: The junction departs from the called germline gene at one end, perhaps through a read error. This chain connects TRBV30 to TRBJ1-6; possible D gene TRBD1, 6 bases. Germline V gives CDR1 GTSNPN, CDR2 SVGIG (reference sequence). This CDR3 is built from 16 residues. The CDR3 DNA follows: TGTGCCTGGAACTTAGGGGGGGGACGCAATAACTCACCCCTCCACTTT. Its protein is CAWNLGGGRNNSPLHF.

The J gene is TRBJ1-2, the V gene TRBV2, with TRBD1 matching over 8 bases. CDR1 and CDR2 from the germline V gene are SNHLY and FYNNEI. This CDR3 spans 14 amino acids. The trim removed 4 bases at V and 8 bases at J, leaving 9 bases unmatched. CDR3 coding DNA: TGTGCCAGCAGTGCGGGACAGGCCATTTTCGGCTACACCTTC. Translated: CASSAGQAIFGYTF.

CDR3 bases: TGTGCCAGCAGCCCAAGACAGGGGTGGGACACCGGGGAGCTGTTTTTT. This encodes CASSPRQGWDTGELFF. The genes are TRBV7-2 and TRBJ2-2; 8 bases are a match to TRBD1. The CDR3 runs 16 residues. CDR1 and CDR2 (germline): SGHTA, FQGNSA. V was clipped by 5 bases and J by 3 bases; unmatched bases: 8.

A single count supports this clone. The chain is built from TRBV7-9 and TRBJ2-2, with 9 bases identical to TRBD1. Germline V lookup: CDR1 SEHNR, CDR2 FQNEAQ (reference sequence). The CDR3 runs 10 residues. Unmatched junction bases numbered 6, after V lost 10 bases and J lost 15 bases. The CDR3 DNA is TGTGCCATACAGGGGGCTGGGATGTTTTTT. The encoded protein is CAIQGAGMFF.

This chain links TRBV5-1 with TRBJ2-3; D not certain. Looked up from germline, CDR1 is SGHRS and CDR2 is YFSETQ. The V end was cut by 4 bases, the J end by 0 bases, with 12 bases between. The CDR3 runs 15 residues. CDR3 region: CASSPLGDSTDTQYF. The CDR3 region has the DNA TGCGCCAGCAGCCCCCTAGGCGATAGCACAGATACGCAGTATTTT. The full variable domain, with the rest looked up from reference TRBV5-1 and TRBJ2-3, is KAGVTQTPRYLIKTRGQQVTLSCSPISGHRSVSWYQQTPGQGLQFLFEYFSETQRNKGNFPGRFSGRQFSNSRSEMNVSTLELGDSALYLCASSPLGDSTDTQYFGPGTRLTVL.

This chain connects TRBV4-1 to TRBJ1-2; D remains ambiguous. Germline CDR1 reads MGHRA; CDR2 reads YSYEKL. The CDR3 has 18 amino acids. The V end was cut by 2 bases, the J end by 4 bases, with 23 bases between. The CDR3 loop is CASSQLVRGPLSTYGYTF. CDR3 DNA: TGCGCCAGCAGCCAATTAGTCCGGGGTCCCCTCTCTACCTATGGCTACACCTTC.

This chain joins TRBV2 and TRBJ2-2, with D uncertain. The germline gives CDR1 SNHLY, CDR2 FYNNEI. With 4 bases removed from V and 5 bases from J, the gap between germline ends came to 8 bases. The CDR3 covers 13 residues. The CDR3 region has the DNA TGTGCCAGCAGTGTTGAGAAAACCGGGGAGCTGTTTTTT. It encodes CASSVEKTGELFF.

V gene TRBV16 combines with J gene TRBJ1-3, with D perhaps matching TRBD1 (5 bases). CDR3 length equals 15 residues. V lost 2 bases and J 4 bases, leaving 12 bases between the germline ends. Germline values: CDR1 KGHSY, CDR2 FQNENV. In DNA form, the CDR3 reads TGTGCCAGCAGCCAAGGCCGGGGCCAAGGAAACACCATATATTTT. It is translated as CASSQGRGQGNTIYF. The variable domain in full, completed from reference TRBV16 and TRBJ1-3, reads GEEVAQTPKHLVRGEGQKAKLYCAPIKGHSYVFWYQQVLKNEFKFLISFQNENVFDETGMPKERFSAKCLPNSPCSLEIQATKLEDSAVYFCASSQGRGQGNTIYFGEGSWLTVV.

This clone was observed a few times. In nucleotides, the CDR3 is TGTGCCAGCAGCCCGGGGACAGGGGGCTGGACGTCTGACACTGAAGCTTTCTTT. Protein: CASSPGTGGWTSDTEAFF. The chain recombines TRBV7-9 with TRBJ1-1; 12 nucleotides align to TRBD1. CDR1 and CDR2 (germline): SEHNR, FQNEAQ (reference sequence). V lost 5 bases, J lost 3 bases, and 13 bases stayed unmatched. This CDR3 region has 18 residues. The entire variable domain, with the rest obtained from reference TRBV7-9 and TRBJ1-1, is as follows: DTGVSQNPRHKITKRGQNVTFRCDPISEHNRLYWYRQTLGQGPEFLTYFQNEAQLEKSRLLSDRFSAERPKGSFSTLEIQRTEQGDSAMYLCASSPGTGGWTSDTEAFFGQGTRLTVV.

The V and J genes are TRBV6-5 and TRBJ2-1; TRBD2 aligns across 10 bases. In germline, CDR1 is MNHEY, CDR2 SVGAGI. The CDR3 consists of 15 residues. Losses at the gene ends were 8 bases for V and 10 bases for J; bases not matched to a gene: 14. CDR3: CASGSASGGPSEQFF. The CDR3 region has the DNA TGTGCCAGCGGCTCGGCTAGCGGGGGCCCCTCGGAGCAGTTCTTC.

This chain connects TRBV7-9 to TRBJ2-7; a possible D gene is TRBD1 (6 bases). This CDR3 is built from 14 residues. Looked up from germline, CDR1 is SEHNR and CDR2 is FQNEAQ (reference sequence). V lost 6 bases, J lost 0 bases, and 12 bases lay in between. CDR3 amino acids: CASSRTESSYEQYF. DNA of the CDR3: TGTGCCAGCAGTCGGACAGAGAGCTCCTACGAGCAGTACTTC.

V gene TRBV3-1 (or the pseudogene TRBV3-2) combines with J gene TRBJ2-7, with TRBD1 matching over 9 bases. The CDR3 is made up of 13 amino acids. Germline V lookup: CDR1 LGHDT, CDR2 YNNKEL (reference sequence). Trimming at V came to 4 bases and at J to 2 bases, leaving 0 bases not matched to a gene. CDR3 in DNA: TGTGCCAGCAGCCGACAGGGGGCCTACGAGCAGTACTTC. Protein: CASSRQGAYEQYF.

The chain joins TRBV7-9 to TRBJ2-7, with D perhaps being TRBD1 or TRBD2 (5 bases each). Trimming removed 5 bases from V and 0 bases from J, with 11 bases in between. CDR1 SEHNR and CDR2 FQNEAQ come from the germline V gene (reference sequence). The CDR3 totals 14 residues. The chain's CDR3 is CASSPRDGSYEQYF. The CDR3 DNA sequence: TGTGCCAGCAGCCCCCGGGACGGCTCCTACGAGCAGTACTTC.

The chain uses TRBV25-1 and TRBJ1-1; 8 bases line up with TRBD1. CDR1 and CDR2 from the germline V gene are MGHDK and SYGVNS. V shed 2 bases, J shed 6 bases, and the junction held 2 bases outside the gene matches. The CDR3 spans 13 residues. Here the CDR3 reads CASSEPDRAEAFF. CDR3 coding DNA: TGTGCCAGCAGTGAACCGGACAGGGCTGAAGCTTTCTTT.

About this clone itself: One end of the junction is discordant with germline, which a read error may explain. The CDR3 nucleotides read TGTGCCAGCAGCCAACCCGGGGCCGCAGAAGGTTCAACCCTCCACTTT. This sequence encodes CASSQPGAAEGSTLHF. The chain uses TRBV6-6 and TRBJ1-6; possibly TRBD1 for D (5 bases). CDR1 and CDR2 (germline): MNHNY, SVGAGI (reference sequence). The CDR3 has 16 amino acids.

The chain recombines TRBV3-1 (or the pseudogene TRBV3-2) with TRBJ2-7; weak D call: TRBD2 (6 bases). With 4 bases removed from V and 3 bases from J, the gap between germline ends came to 10 bases. The CDR3 covers 13 residues. Germline values: CDR1 LGHDT, CDR2 YNNKEL (reference sequence). CDR3 residues: CASSRMDYYEQYF. The CDR3 DNA reads as TGTGCCAGCAGCCGTATGGACTACTACGAGCAGTACTTC.

In DNA, the CDR3 is TGTGCCAGCTCACTACAGGGCTCTACCTACGAGCAGTACTTC. This translates into CASSLQGSTYEQYF. The chain employs TRBV18 and TRBJ2-7; a possible D gene is TRBD1 (6 bases). The CDR3 consists of 14 residues. Germline V gene data show CDR1 as KGHSH and CDR2 as LQKENI. The V gene lost 4 bases and the J gene lost 2 bases, with 12 bases spanning the gap.

The chain combines TRBV10-3 with TRBJ2-6; 8 bases fit TRBD1. V shed 3 bases, J shed 1 base, and the junction held 5 bases outside the gene matches. Germline V lookup: CDR1 ENHRY, CDR2 SYGVKD. The CDR3 has 17 residues. This CDR3 is CAISDTGGESGANVLTF. CDR3 DNA: TGTGCCATCAGTGACACAGGGGGAGAATCTGGGGCCAACGTCCTGACTTTC.

The rearrangement uses TRBV7-9 and TRBJ2-2, with TRBD1 identical over 9 bases. Germline V CDR1 and CDR2: SEHNR, FQNEAQ (reference sequence). The CDR3 covers 15 residues. V lost 5 bases and J lost 4; bases outside the gene matches: 5. The CDR3 region has the DNA TGTGCCAGCAGCCGGACAGGGGCGGTCACCGGGGAGCTGTTTTTT. Amino acid sequence: CASSRTGAVTGELFF. The whole variable domain, remainder taken from reference TRBV7-9 and TRBJ2-2, is DTGVSQNPRHKITKRGQNVTFRCDPISEHNRLYWYRQTLGQGPEFLTYFQNEAQLEKSRLLSDRFSAERPKGSFSTLEIQRTEQGDSAMYLCASSRTGAVTGELFFGEGSRLTVL.

This chain links TRBV6-6 with TRBJ1-1; TRBD1 aligns across 8 bases. CDR1 is MNHNY and CDR2 is SVGAGI in the germline V gene (reference sequence). The CDR3 has 15 residues. V trimming: 0 bases; J trimming: 5 bases; junction bases outside the gene matches: 5. The CDR3 bases are TGTGCCAGCAGTTACTCATACAGGGGGGGGACTGAAGCTTTCTTT. Its protein is CASSYSYRGGTEAFF.

V usage is TRBV6-5 and J usage is TRBJ2-3; D ambiguous. The germline V gene encodes CDR1 MNHEY and CDR2 SVGAGI. V lost 6 bases, J lost 2 bases, and 9 bases lay in between. The length of the CDR3 is 13 residues. The CDR3 region is CASRPFDTDTQYF. CDR3 coding DNA: TGTGCCAGCAGGCCTTTCGACACAGATACGCAGTATTTT.

This sequence joins TRBV7-8 and TRBJ2-1, with TRBD2 matching 8 bases. The germline V gene has CDR1 SGHVS and CDR2 FQNEAQ. The CDR3 is 15 residues long. Trimming cost V 1 base and J 7 bases; bases outside gene matches: 6. The DNA for the CDR3 is TGTGCCAGCAGCTTAGAGGTAGCGGGGATGAATGAGCAGTTCTTC. Amino acids: CASSLEVAGMNEQFF.

CDR3 in DNA: TGTGCCAGCAGCTGGGCTAGCGGGGAGACCCAGTACTTC. It yields the protein CASSWASGETQYF. This chain joins TRBV11-3 and TRBJ2-5; 8 nucleotides match TRBD2. CDR1 is SGHNT and CDR2 is YENEEA in the germline V gene. The V gene end was trimmed by 4 bases and the J gene end by 5 bases; junction bases not matched to a gene: 3. The CDR3 runs 13 residues.

This chain links TRBV2 with TRBJ1-2; possibly TRBD1 for D (6 bases). The germline V gene encodes CDR1 SNHLY and CDR2 FYNNEI. The CDR3 sequence is 12 residues long. V lost 3 bases to trimming and J lost 4 bases, with 6 bases between them. The CDR3 reads CASSEDSYGYTF. The CDR3 nucleotides are TGTGCCAGCAGTGAGGACAGCTATGGCTACACCTTC.

The rearrangement uses TRBV29-1 and TRBJ2-7; tentatively, D is TRBD1 or TRBD2 (5 bases each). There are 11 residues in the CDR3. The ends were cut back, 3 bases at V and 5 bases at J, with 8 bases in the middle. Germline loops: CDR1 SQVTM, CDR2 ANQGSEA. The CDR3 sequence is CSVEGVDEQYF. The CDR3 DNA reads TGCAGCGTTGAGGGGGTGGACGAGCAGTACTTC.

The chain couples TRBV2 to TRBJ2-2; D call uncertain. V lost 1 base, J lost 0 bases, and 6 bases lay in between. The CDR3 consists of 15 residues. The germline V gene encodes CDR1 SNHLY and CDR2 FYNNEI. The CDR3 reads CASSEVRPNTGELFF. In DNA, the CDR3 is TGTGCCAGCAGTGAAGTCCGTCCGAACACCGGGGAGCTGTTTTTT.

The J gene is TRBJ1-1, the V gene TRBV5-1; a possible D gene is TRBD1 (6 bases). V was pared by 1 base and J by 3 bases, with 13 bases between. CDR1 and CDR2 from the germline V gene are SGHRS and YFSETQ. The CDR3 spans 15 residues. In DNA form, the CDR3 reads TGCGCCAGCAGCTTGCAGGGAGGGGGGTACACTGAAGCTTTCTTT. Amino acids: CASSLQGGGYTEAFF.